This TCR beta chain was recovered during a study of Ad26.COV2.S vaccination and SARS-CoV-2 variants. The CDR3 contains 13 residues. Trimming shortened V by 4 bases and J by 4 bases, and 10 bases separated the two germline ends. Sequenced by immunoSEQ multiplex PCR; TCRdb stores in-frame clones only, minus some. Of some 350,000 clones listed, about nine tenths are singletons. Treatment reported: roughly 20 received Ad26.COV2.S at low or high dose, single or two shots; several received placebo; per-sample allocation not given. Samples were taken on day 63 after the first vaccine or placebo injection. The TCR comes from a person between 18 and 65 years old who received the Ad26.COV2.S COVID-19 vaccine or a placebo. This sample comprised peripheral blood, obtained in a trial of Ad26.COV2.S vaccine versus placebo. The chain uses TRBV12-3 or TRBV12-4 and TRBJ1-2; D may be TRBD1 (5 bases). The CDR3 bases are TGTGCCAGCAGTTCGGGGACTGTCTATGGCTACACCTTC. Its protein is CASSSGTVYGYTF.